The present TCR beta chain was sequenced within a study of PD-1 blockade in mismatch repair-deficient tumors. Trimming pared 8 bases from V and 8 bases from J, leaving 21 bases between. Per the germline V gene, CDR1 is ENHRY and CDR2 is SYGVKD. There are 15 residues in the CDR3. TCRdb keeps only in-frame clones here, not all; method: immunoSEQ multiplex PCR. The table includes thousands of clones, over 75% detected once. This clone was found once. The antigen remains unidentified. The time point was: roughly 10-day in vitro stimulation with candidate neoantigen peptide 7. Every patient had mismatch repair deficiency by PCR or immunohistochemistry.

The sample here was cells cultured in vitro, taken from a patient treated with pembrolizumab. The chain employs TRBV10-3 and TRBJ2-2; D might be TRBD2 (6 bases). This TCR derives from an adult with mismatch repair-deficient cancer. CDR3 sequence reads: CAIAEEGGTVGELFF. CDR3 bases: TGTGCCATCGCCGAGGAGGGAGGTACAGTGGGGGAGCTGTTTTTT.